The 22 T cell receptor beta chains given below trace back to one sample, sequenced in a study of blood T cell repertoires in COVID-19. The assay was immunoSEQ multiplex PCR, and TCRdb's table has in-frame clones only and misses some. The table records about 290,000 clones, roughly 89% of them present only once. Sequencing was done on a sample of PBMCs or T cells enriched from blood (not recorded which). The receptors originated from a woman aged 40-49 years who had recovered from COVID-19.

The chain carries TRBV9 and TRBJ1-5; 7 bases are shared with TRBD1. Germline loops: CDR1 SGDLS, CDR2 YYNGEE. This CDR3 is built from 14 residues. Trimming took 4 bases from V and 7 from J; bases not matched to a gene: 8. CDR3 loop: CASSLTGDHQPQHF. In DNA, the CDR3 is TGTGCCAGCAGCCTCACAGGGGACCACCAGCCCCAGCATTTT.

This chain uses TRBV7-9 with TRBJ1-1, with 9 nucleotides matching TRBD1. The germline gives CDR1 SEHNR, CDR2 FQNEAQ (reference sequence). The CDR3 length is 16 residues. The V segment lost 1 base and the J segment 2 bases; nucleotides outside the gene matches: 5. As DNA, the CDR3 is TGTGCCAGCAGCTTAGGACAGGGGGAGATCAACACTGAAGCTTTCTTT. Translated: CASSLGQGEINTEAFF.

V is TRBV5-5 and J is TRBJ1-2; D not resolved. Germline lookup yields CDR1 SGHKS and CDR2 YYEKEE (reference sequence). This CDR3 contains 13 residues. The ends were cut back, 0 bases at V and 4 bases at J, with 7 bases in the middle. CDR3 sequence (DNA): TGTGCCAGCAGCTTGGTCGCAGGCTATGGCTACACCTTC. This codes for CASSLVAGYGYTF. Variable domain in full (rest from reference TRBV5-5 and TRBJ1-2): DAGVTQSPTHLIKTRGQQVTLRCSPISGHKSVSWYQQVLGQGPQFIFQYYEKEERGRGNFPDRFSARQFPNYSSELNVNALLLGDSALYLCASSLVAGYGYTFGSGTRLTVV.

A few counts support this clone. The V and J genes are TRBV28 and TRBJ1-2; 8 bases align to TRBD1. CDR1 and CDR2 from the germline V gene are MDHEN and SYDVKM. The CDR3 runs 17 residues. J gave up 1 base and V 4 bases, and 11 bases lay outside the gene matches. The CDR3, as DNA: TGTGCCAGCAGTTCGCCCGGACAGGGAAGGGATAACTATGGCTACACCTTC. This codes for CASSSPGQGRDNYGYTF.

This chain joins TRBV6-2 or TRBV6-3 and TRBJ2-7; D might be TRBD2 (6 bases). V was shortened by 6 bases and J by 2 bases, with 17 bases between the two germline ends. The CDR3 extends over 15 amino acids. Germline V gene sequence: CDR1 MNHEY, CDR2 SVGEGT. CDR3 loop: CASSPTRTTTYEQYF. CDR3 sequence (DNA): TGTGCCAGCAGCCCTACCCGGACTACAACCTACGAGCAGTACTTC.

The CDR3 is CASTQTGGYNSPLHF. Written as DNA, the CDR3 is TGTGCCAGCACCCAGACAGGGGGCTATAATTCACCCCTCCACTTT. J is TRBJ1-6 and V is TRBV2; 9 positions match TRBD1. V was pared by 7 bases and J by 3 bases, with 4 bases of the junction left unmatched. From germline, CDR1 is SNHLY and CDR2 FYNNEI. The CDR3 consists of 15 residues.

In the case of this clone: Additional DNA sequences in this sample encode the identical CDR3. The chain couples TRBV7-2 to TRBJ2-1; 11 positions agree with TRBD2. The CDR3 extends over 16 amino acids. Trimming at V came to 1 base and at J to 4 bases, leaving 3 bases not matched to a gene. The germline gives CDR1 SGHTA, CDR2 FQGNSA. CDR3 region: CASSLVGTSGYNEQFF. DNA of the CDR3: TGTGCCAGCAGCTTAGTCGGGACTAGCGGATACAATGAGCAGTTCTTC.

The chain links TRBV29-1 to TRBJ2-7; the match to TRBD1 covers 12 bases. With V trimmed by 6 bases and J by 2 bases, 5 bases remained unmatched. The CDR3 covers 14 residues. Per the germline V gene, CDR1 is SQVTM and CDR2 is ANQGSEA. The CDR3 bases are TGCAGCGTAGGGACAGGGGGCTACCCCTACGAGCAGTACTTC. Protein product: CSVGTGGYPYEQYF.

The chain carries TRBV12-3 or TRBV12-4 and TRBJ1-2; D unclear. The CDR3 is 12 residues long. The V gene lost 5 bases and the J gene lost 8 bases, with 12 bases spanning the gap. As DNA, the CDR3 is TGTGCCAGCAGTAAAGGACTGGGGGGCTACACCTTC. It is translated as CASSKGLGGYTF.

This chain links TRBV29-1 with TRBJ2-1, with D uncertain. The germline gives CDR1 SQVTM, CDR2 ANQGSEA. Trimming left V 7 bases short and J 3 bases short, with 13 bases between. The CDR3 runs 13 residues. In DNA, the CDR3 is TGCAGCGGCCGCCAGGTACTCTACAATGAGCAGTTCTTC. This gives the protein CSGRQVLYNEQFF.

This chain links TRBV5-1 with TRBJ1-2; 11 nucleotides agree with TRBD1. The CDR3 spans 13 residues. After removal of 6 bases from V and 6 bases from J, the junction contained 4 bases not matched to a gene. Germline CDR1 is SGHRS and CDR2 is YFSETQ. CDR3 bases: TGCGCCAGCAACCGGGACAGGGGGAATGGCTACACCTTC. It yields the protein CASNRDRGNGYTF.

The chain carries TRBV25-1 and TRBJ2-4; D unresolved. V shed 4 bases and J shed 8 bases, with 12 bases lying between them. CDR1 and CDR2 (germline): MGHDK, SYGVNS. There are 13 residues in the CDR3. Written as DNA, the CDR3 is TGTGCCAGCAGTGTCGGTTTTTTTGACATTCAGTACTTC. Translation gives CASSVGFFDIQYF.

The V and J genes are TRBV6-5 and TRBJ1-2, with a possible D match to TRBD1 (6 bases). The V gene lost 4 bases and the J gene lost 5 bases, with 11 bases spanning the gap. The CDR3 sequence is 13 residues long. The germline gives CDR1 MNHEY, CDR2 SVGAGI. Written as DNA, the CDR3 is TGTGCCAGCAGTTGGGGGGGCTTATATGGCTACACCTTC. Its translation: CASSWGGLYGYTF.

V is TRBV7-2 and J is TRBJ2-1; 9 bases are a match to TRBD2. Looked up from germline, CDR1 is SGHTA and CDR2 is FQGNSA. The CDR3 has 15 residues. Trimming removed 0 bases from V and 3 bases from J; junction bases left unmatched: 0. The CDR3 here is CASSLALAGYNEQFF. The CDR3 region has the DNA TGTGCCAGCAGCTTAGCACTAGCGGGCTACAATGAGCAGTTCTTC. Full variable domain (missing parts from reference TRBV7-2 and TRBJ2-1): GAGVSQSPSNKVTEKGKDVELRCDPISGHTALYWYRQSLGQGLEFLIYFQGNSAPDKSGLPSDRFSAERTGGSVSTLTIQRTQQEDSAVYLCASSLALAGYNEQFFGPGTRLTVL.

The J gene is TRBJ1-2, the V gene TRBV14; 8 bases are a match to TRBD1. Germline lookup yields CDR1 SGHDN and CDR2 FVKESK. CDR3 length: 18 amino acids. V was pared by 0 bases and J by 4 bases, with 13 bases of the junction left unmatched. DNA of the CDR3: TGTGCCAGCAGCCAAGAAACACCGACAGGGGTCGATCGCTATGGCTACACCTTC. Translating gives CASSQETPTGVDRYGYTF. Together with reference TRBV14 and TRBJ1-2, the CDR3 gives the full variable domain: EAGVTQFPSHSVIEKGQTVTLRCDPISGHDNLYWYRRVMGKEIKFLLHFVKESKQDESGMPNNRFLAERTGGTYSTLKVQPAELEDSGVYFCASSQETPTGVDRYGYTFGSGTRLTVV.

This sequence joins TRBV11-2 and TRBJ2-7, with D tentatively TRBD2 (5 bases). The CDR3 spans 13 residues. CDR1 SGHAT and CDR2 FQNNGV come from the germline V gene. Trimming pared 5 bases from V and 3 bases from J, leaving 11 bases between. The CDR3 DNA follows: TGTGCCAGCAGCCCGGCTAGCAGCTACGAGCAGTACTTC. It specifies CASSPASSYEQYF.

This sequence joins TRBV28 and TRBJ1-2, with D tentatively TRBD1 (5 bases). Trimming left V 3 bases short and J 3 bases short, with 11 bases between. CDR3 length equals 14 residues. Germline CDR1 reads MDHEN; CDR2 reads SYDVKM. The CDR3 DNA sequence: TGTGCCAGCAGTTTGTTAGGGGAATACTATGGCTACACCTTC. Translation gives CASSLLGEYYGYTF.

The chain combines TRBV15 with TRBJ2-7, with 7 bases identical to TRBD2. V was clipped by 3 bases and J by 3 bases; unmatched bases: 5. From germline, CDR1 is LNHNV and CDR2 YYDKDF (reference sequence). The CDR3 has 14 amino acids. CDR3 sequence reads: CATSRGGSNYEQYF. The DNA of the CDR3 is TGTGCCACCAGCAGGGGGGGGTCCAACTACGAGCAGTACTTC. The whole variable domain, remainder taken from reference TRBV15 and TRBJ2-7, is DAMVIQNPRYQVTQFGKPVTLSCSQTLNHNVMYWYQQKSSQAPKLLFHYYDKDFNNEADTPDNFQSRRPNTSFCFLDIRSPGLGDTAMYLCATSRGGSNYEQYFGPGTRLTVT.

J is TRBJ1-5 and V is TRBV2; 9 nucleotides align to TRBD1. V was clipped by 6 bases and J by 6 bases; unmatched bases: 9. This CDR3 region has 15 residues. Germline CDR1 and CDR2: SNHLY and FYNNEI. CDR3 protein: CASRAETGGGQPQHF. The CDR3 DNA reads TGTGCCAGCAGGGCCGAGACAGGGGGGGGTCAGCCCCAGCATTTT.

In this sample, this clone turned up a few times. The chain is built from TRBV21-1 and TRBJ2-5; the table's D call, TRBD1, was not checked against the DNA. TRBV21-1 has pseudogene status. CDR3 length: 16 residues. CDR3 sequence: CASSKRGIGQQETQYF. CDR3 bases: TGTGCCAGCAGCAAAAGGGGGATCGGACAGCAAGAGACCCAGTACTTC.

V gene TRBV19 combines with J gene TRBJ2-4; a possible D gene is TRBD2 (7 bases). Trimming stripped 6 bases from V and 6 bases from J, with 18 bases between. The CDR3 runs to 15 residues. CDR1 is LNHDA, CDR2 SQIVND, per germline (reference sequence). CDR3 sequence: CASSRDGGQGNIQYF. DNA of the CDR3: TGTGCCAGTAGCCGCGACGGGGGGCAAGGAAACATTCAGTACTTC.

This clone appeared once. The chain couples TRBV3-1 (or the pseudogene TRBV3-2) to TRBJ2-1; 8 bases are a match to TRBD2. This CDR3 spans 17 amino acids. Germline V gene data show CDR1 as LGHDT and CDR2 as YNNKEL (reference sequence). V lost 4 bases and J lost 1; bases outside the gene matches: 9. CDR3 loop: CASSPSPGGESYNEQFF. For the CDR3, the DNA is TGTGCCAGCAGCCCCTCTCCGGGGGGGGAATCCTACAATGAGCAGTTCTTC.